Presented here are 29 T cell receptor beta chains from one specimen sequenced in a study of blood T cell repertoires in COVID-19 (dated by TCRdb to the early 2020s). Library prep was done by the immunoSEQ multiplex PCR assay. Not all clones reach the TCRdb copy of this immuneACCESS table, which keeps in-frame sequences only. Checked studies attribute under half of the gap to unresolved V genes and leave the rest unexplained. The table for this sample lists about 220,000 clones; roughly 85% of them were counted only once. About 2.5% of the sample goes to the ten largest clones. Sequences were obtained from peripheral blood. Receptor source: a woman in her seventies with COVID-19, enrolled during active disease.

V gene TRBV4-3 combines with J gene TRBJ2-1; 7 bases align to TRBD1. Germline values: CDR1 LGHNA, CDR2 YSLEER. V gave up 0 bases and J gave up 9 bases; unmatched junction bases: 8. The CDR3 length is 15 residues. This CDR3 reads CASSQEATGVSEQFF. In DNA, the CDR3 is TGCGCCAGCAGCCAAGAGGCAACAGGGGTGAGTGAGCAGTTCTTC.

The rearrangement uses TRBV7-2 and TRBJ1-2, with D uncertain. This CDR3 is built from 16 residues. V lost 4 bases and J 4 bases, leaving 19 bases between the germline ends. CDR1 is SGHTA, CDR2 FQGNSA, per germline. CDR3 amino acids: CASSSPPGVVGYGYTF. CDR3 DNA: TGTGCCAGCAGCTCCCCCCCGGGTGTGGTGGGCTATGGCTACACCTTC.

The chain combines TRBV4-2 with TRBJ2-3; 9 bases align to TRBD2. Germline V gene lookup returns CDR1 LGHNA and CDR2 YNFKEQ. Unmatched junction bases numbered 4, after V lost 0 bases and J lost 6 bases. The CDR3 length is 15 residues. The CDR3 bases are TGTGCCAGCAGCCAAGATTGGACTAGCGTGGATACGCAGTATTTT. Translating gives CASSQDWTSVDTQYF.

This chain uses TRBV20-1 with TRBJ2-7; possible D gene TRBD1, 6 bases. The germline V gene encodes CDR1 DFQATT and CDR2 SNEGSKA (reference sequence). Trimming took 4 bases from V and 4 from J, leaving 8 bases between them. This CDR3 is 11 amino acids long. In DNA form, the CDR3 reads TGCAGTGCTAAACAGGGATACGAGCAGTACTTC. This codes for CSAKQGYEQYF.

This clone was seen more than once but under ten times. This rearrangement joins TRBV24-1 to TRBJ1-2; 9 nucleotides agree with TRBD1. With V trimmed by 2 bases and J by 4 bases, 4 bases remained unmatched. CDR3 length equals 15 residues. The germline V gene encodes CDR1 KGHDR and CDR2 SFDVKD. DNA of the CDR3: TGTGCCACCAGTGATTATACAGGGGGCAGCTATGGCTACACCTTC. Residues: CATSDYTGGSYGYTF.

V usage is TRBV4-3 and J usage is TRBJ2-7, with D possibly matching TRBD1 (5 bases). CDR3 size: 13 residues. V was trimmed by 1 base and J by 9 bases, leaving 13 bases between them. Per the germline V gene, CDR1 is LGHNA and CDR2 is YSLEER. The CDR3 DNA reads as TGCGCCAGCAGCCAAGGACAGCCGTTTGGGCAGTACTTC. Its protein is CASSQGQPFGQYF.

The J gene is TRBJ1-3, the V gene TRBV7-2; 8 bases are shared with TRBD1. This CDR3 comprises 17 residues. Germline CDR1 and CDR2: SGHTA and FQGNSA. After removal of 1 base from V and 0 bases from J, the junction contained 5 bases not matched to a gene. The CDR3 DNA is TGTGCCAGCAGCTTAGTACAGGGGGGGTTCTCTGGAAACACCATATATTTT. Encoded protein: CASSLVQGGFSGNTIYF.

The genes are TRBV18 and TRBJ1-2, with a tentative D call TRBD1 (6 bases). The V end lost 4 bases, the J end lost 1 base, and 16 bases lay between the germline ends. CDR3 size: 16 residues. Germline V CDR1 and CDR2: KGHSH, LQKENI. CDR3 coding DNA: TGTGCCAGCTCACTCTTAGACAGGACGGTTAACTATGGCTACACCTTC. Protein sequence: CASSLLDRTVNYGYTF.

This sequence joins TRBV29-1 and TRBJ2-7; 9 bases map to TRBD2. The length of the CDR3 is 12 residues. From germline, CDR1 is SQVTM and CDR2 ANQGSEA. V lost 1 base, J lost 8 bases, and 3 bases stayed unmatched. The CDR3, as DNA: TGCAGCGTTGAAGGTGCGGGAGGGAAGCAGTACTTC. It translates to CSVEGAGGKQYF.

This clone was observed a single time. V gene TRBV3-1 (or the pseudogene TRBV3-2) combines with J gene TRBJ2-7; 7 bases match TRBD1. Germline V gives CDR1 LGHDT, CDR2 YNNKEL (reference sequence). This CDR3 has 17 residues. Losses at the gene ends were 4 bases for V and 0 bases for J; bases not matched to a gene: 12. The DNA for the CDR3 is TGTGCCAGCAGCCCATTCCTGGACAGGCTCCTCTCCTACGAGCAGTACTTC. This translates into CASSPFLDRLLSYEQYF.

The chain links TRBV6-2 or TRBV6-3 to TRBJ1-2; D is possibly TRBD1 (6 bases). The CDR3 sequence is 12 residues long. V lost 4 bases and J 8 bases, leaving 11 bases between the germline ends. The V gene's germline CDR1 is MNHEY and CDR2 SVGEGT. In DNA form, the CDR3 reads TGTGCCAGCAGTTTAGGGGGTGGAGGCTACACCTTC. The encoded protein is CASSLGGGGYTF.

The chain employs TRBV3-1 (or the pseudogene TRBV3-2) and TRBJ1-2; D is unresolved. Germline V CDR1 and CDR2: LGHDT, YNNKEL (reference sequence). The CDR3 length is 16 residues. With 0 bases removed from V and 1 base from J, the gap between germline ends came to 12 bases. As DNA, the CDR3 is TGTGCCAGCAGCCAAGACCCGGCGGCCCTTAACTATGGCTACACCTTC. This codes for CASSQDPAALNYGYTF.

CDR3 bases: TGTGCCAGCATTCGGGACTCCGACTCCCTATACGAGCAGTACTTC. It specifies CASIRDSDSLYEQYF. The chain has TRBV6-6 and TRBJ2-7, with D possibly matching TRBD2 (6 bases). Germline-derived CDR1 and CDR2 are MNHNY and SVGAGI (reference sequence). V was pared by 7 bases and J by 4 bases, with 20 bases between. The CDR3 runs to 15 residues.

The chain employs TRBV5-1 and TRBJ1-3; no definite D call. The CDR3 contains 15 residues. From germline, CDR1 is SGHRS and CDR2 YFSETQ. Trimming pared 3 bases from V and 2 bases from J, leaving 12 bases between. The CDR3 sequence: CASSWTAIPGNTIYF. The CDR3 nucleotides are TGCGCCAGCAGCTGGACTGCAATACCTGGAAACACCATATATTTT.

The chain carries TRBV12-5 and TRBJ1-2; TRBD1 matches 11 bases. Germline V gene sequence: CDR1 LGHNT, CDR2 FRNRAP. The CDR3 is 18 residues long. V trimming: 0 bases; J trimming: 5 bases; junction bases outside the gene matches: 11. CDR3 in amino acids: CASGLVLGTGGGKYGYTF. The DNA of the CDR3 is TGTGCTAGTGGTTTGGTACTCGGGACAGGGGGAGGAAAGTATGGCTACACCTTC.

The CDR3 region is CASSPADRTRGTQYF. The CDR3, as DNA: TGTGCCAGCAGCCCCGCGGACAGGACCAGGGGGACCCAGTACTTC. The chain links TRBV5-4 to TRBJ2-5, with 7 bases matching TRBD1. The V and J ends lost 4 bases and 7 bases, in that order; junction bases with no gene match: 13. Germline V CDR1 and CDR2: SGHNT, YYREEE (reference sequence). The CDR3 runs to 15 residues.

This chain uses TRBV6-4 with TRBJ1-5, with D possibly being TRBD1 (5 bases). Trimming removed 7 bases from V and 2 bases from J, with 21 bases in between. There are 17 residues in the CDR3. Germline V gene lookup returns CDR1 MRHNA and CDR2 SNTAGT. The CDR3 bases are TGTGCCAGCAAGTCCCAGGGTAGTAAGTCGGGCAATCAGCCCCAGCATTTT. It specifies CASKSQGSKSGNQPQHF.

The chain has TRBV20-1 and TRBJ1-2; unclear D gene. Germline CDR1 and CDR2: DFQATT and SNEGSKA (reference sequence). Trimming took 6 bases from V and 8 from J, leaving 16 bases between them. The CDR3 runs 12 residues. In DNA form, the CDR3 reads TGCAGTGCCAGTGACCGCAGTTCGGGCTACACCTTC. Residues: CSASDRSSGYTF.

Concerning this clone itself: A read error may account for a junction end that differs from germline. This CDR3 reads CASSLGTASTDTQYF. In DNA form, the CDR3 reads TGTGCTAGCAGCTTGGGGACAGCAAGCACAGATACGCAGTATTTT. V and J are TRBV7-7 and TRBJ2-3; TRBD1 matches 7 bases. Germline CDR1 reads SSHAT; CDR2 reads FNYEAQ (reference sequence). This CDR3 has 15 residues. Drawing the rest from reference TRBV7-7 and TRBJ2-3, the complete variable domain is GAGVSQSPRYKVTKRGQDVTLRCDPISSHATLYWYQQALGQGPEFLTYFNYEAQPDKSGLPSDRFSAERPEGSISTLTIQRTEQRDSAMYRCASSLGTASTDTQYFGPGTRLTVL.

The J gene is TRBJ2-1, the V gene TRBV4-3; perhaps TRBD2 as D (7 bases). The CDR3 contains 17 residues. V was clipped by 1 base and J by 6 bases, with 19 bases between them. Germline assignment: CDR1 LGHNA and CDR2 YSLEER. The CDR3 here is CASSQAPGGRGGNEQFF. The CDR3 bases are TGCGCCAGCAGCCAAGCCCCCGGGGGGCGCGGAGGCAATGAGCAGTTCTTC.

The gene calls are TRBV7-9 and TRBJ2-7, with D hard to call. V was trimmed by 5 bases and J by 0 bases, leaving 8 bases between them. The CDR3 consists of 13 residues. Germline values: CDR1 SEHNR, CDR2 FQNEAQ (reference sequence). The DNA of the CDR3 is TGTGCCAGCAGCCAAGACTTCTCCTACGAGCAGTACTTC. This sequence encodes CASSQDFSYEQYF.

This chain connects TRBV6-5 to TRBJ2-7; 8 bases match TRBD2. The germline CDR1 and CDR2 sequences are MNHEY and SVGAGI. The CDR3 runs 14 residues. The V and J ends lost 7 bases and 5 bases, in that order; junction bases with no gene match: 10. CDR3: CASNPGGALNEQYF. CDR3 coding DNA: TGTGCCAGCAACCCGGGGGGGGCTCTAAACGAGCAGTACTTC.

V gene TRBV2 combines with J gene TRBJ1-2, with a tentative D call TRBD1 (6 bases). The V gene's germline CDR1 is SNHLY and CDR2 FYNNEI. Trimming stripped 4 bases from V and 1 base from J, with 10 bases between. The CDR3 consists of 14 residues. The chain's CDR3 is CASSVSGDNYGYTF. The CDR3 coding sequence is TGTGCCAGCAGTGTTTCAGGGGATAACTATGGCTACACCTTC. The full variable domain, its missing parts supplied by reference TRBV2 and TRBJ1-2, is EPEVTQTPSHQVTQMGQEVILRCVPISNHLYFYWYRQILGQKVEFLVSFYNNEISEKSEIFDDQFSVERPDGSNFTLKIRSTKLEDSAMYFCASSVSGDNYGYTFGSGTRLTVV.

This clone was counted once. The chain couples TRBV5-1 to TRBJ1-1, with D perhaps TRBD1 (6 bases). The CDR3 is made up of 13 amino acids. Trimming took 4 bases from V and 3 from J, leaving 10 bases between them. Germline CDR1 and CDR2: SGHRS and YFSETQ. The CDR3 DNA reads as TGCGCCAGCAGCACCGGACAGTACACTGAAGCTTTCTTT. As protein: CASSTGQYTEAFF.

The V call is TRBV19, the J call TRBJ2-2, with 12 bases identical to TRBD2. V shed 6 bases, J shed 6 bases, and the junction held 5 bases outside the gene matches. This CDR3 spans 15 amino acids. The V gene's germline CDR1 is LNHDA and CDR2 SQIVND (reference sequence). CDR3 region: CASRELAGGPGELFF. The CDR3, as DNA: TGTGCCAGTAGGGAGCTAGCGGGGGGGCCCGGGGAGCTGTTTTTT.

The chain couples TRBV7-3 to TRBJ2-5, with a weak D call TRBD2 (5 bases). CDR1 is SGHTA, CDR2 FQGTGA, per germline. V gave up 6 bases and J gave up 1 base, with 15 bases separating them. The CDR3 extends over 15 amino acids. This chain's CDR3 is CASRRVGSPQETQYF. CDR3 coding DNA: TGTGCCAGCAGGCGGGTTGGCAGCCCCCAAGAGACCCAGTACTTC. Filled out from reference TRBV7-3 and TRBJ2-5, the complete variable domain reads GAGVSQTPSNKVTEKGKYVELRCDPISGHTALYWYRQSLGQGPEFLIYFQGTGAADDSGLPNDRFFAVRPEGSVSTLKIQRTERGDSAVYLCASRRVGSPQETQYFGPGTRLLVL.

This chain uses TRBV27 with TRBJ2-5, with D tentatively TRBD2 (5 bases). V was trimmed by 5 bases and J by 0 bases, leaving 13 bases between them. In germline, CDR1 is MNHEY, CDR2 SMNVEV (reference sequence). The length of the CDR3 is 15 residues. The CDR3 region has the DNA TGTGCCAGCAGTCCTACCTTGGACTACCAAGAGACCCAGTACTTC. This encodes CASSPTLDYQETQYF.

This chain connects TRBV29-1 to TRBJ1-2; 8 positions agree with TRBD1. The CDR3 length is 15 residues. The V and J ends lost 6 bases and 0 bases, in that order; junction bases with no gene match: 9. The V gene's germline CDR1 is SQVTM and CDR2 ANQGSEA. CDR3 DNA sequence: TGCAGCGTCGCTGACAGGGGCAGAGCTAACTATGGCTACACCTTC. Protein: CSVADRGRANYGYTF.

The chain employs TRBV7-4 and TRBJ2-3; D is possibly TRBD2 (6 bases). Germline V gene sequence: CDR1 SGHVT, CDR2 SQSDAQ. This CDR3 is built from 16 residues. The ends were cut back, 5 bases at V and 1 base at J, with 16 bases in the middle. As DNA, the CDR3 is TGTGCCAGCAGCCATTCTAGCGCACCCGGCACAGATACGCAGTATTTT. Translating it yields CASSHSSAPGTDTQYF.